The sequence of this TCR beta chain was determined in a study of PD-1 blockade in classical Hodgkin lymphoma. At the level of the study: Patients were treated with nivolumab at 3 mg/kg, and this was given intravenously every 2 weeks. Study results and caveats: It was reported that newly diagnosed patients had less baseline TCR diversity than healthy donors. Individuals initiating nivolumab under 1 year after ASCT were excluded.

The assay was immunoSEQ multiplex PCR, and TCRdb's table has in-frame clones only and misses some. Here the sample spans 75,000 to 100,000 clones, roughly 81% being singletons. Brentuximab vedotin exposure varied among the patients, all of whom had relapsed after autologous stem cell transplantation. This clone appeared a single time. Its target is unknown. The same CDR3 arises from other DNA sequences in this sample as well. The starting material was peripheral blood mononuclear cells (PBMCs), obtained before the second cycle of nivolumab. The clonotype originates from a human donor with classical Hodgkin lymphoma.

The CDR3 region has the DNA TGTGCCTGGAGTGTAAAGCCGAACACTGAAGCTTTCTTT. It specifies CAWSVKPNTEAFF. V is TRBV30 and J is TRBJ1-1, with D unclear. There are 13 residues in the CDR3. Looked up from germline, CDR1 is GTSNPN and CDR2 is SVGIG (reference sequence). Trimming cost V 0 bases and J 1 base, with 6 bases left between them.